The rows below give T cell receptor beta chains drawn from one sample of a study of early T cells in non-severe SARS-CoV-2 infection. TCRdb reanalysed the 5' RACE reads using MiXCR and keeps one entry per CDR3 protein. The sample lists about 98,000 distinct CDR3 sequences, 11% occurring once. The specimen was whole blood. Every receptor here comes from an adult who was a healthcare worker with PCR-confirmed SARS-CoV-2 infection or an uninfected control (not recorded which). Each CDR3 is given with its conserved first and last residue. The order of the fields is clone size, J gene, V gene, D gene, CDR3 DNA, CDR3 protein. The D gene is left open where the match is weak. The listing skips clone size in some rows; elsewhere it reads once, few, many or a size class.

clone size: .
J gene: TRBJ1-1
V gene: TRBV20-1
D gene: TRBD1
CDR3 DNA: TGCAGTGCCAGACAGGGGGCCATGAACACTGAAGCTTTCTTT
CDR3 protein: CSARQGAMNTEAFF

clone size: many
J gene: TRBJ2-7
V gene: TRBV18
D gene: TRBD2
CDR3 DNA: TGTGCCAGCTCACCATCCCCGACTAGCGTATTGGGGGAGCAGTACTTC
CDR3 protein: CASSPSPTSVLGEQYF

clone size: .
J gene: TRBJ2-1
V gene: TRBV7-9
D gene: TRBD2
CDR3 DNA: TGTGCCAGCAGCTTAGAACTCAGCGGGAGGGCCCATGAGCAGTTCTTC
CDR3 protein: CASSLELSGRAHEQFF

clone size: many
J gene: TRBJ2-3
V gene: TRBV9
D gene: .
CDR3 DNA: TGTGCCAGCAGCGCCCATCTAGTAGATACGCAGTATTTT
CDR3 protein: CASSAHLVDTQYF

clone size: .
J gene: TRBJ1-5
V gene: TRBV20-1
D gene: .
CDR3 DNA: TGCAGTGCTAGAGGCACAGCCAATCAGCCCCAGCATTTT
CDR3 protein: CSARGTANQPQHF

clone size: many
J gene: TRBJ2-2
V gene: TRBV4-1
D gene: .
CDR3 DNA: TGCGCCAGCAGCCTGACAGGGACTATGACCGGGGAGCTGTTTTTT
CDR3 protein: CASSLTGTMTGELFF

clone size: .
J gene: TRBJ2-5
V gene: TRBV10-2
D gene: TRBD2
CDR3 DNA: TGCGCCAGCAGTGATCCTAGCGGGGCATACCAAGAGACCCAGTACTTC
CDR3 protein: CASSDPSGAYQETQYF

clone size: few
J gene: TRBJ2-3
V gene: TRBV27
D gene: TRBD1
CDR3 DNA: TGTGCCAGCAGTCCTACAGGGGCGGCGGCGTTGGATACGCAGTATTTT
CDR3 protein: CASSPTGAAALDTQYF

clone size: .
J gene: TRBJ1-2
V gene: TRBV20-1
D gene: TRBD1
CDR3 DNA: TGCAGTGCTGCCAGGGTAGGGGGCGCCGGCTATGGCTACACCTTC
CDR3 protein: CSAARVGGAGYGYTF

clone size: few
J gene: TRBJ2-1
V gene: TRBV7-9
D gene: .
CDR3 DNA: TGTGCCAGCAGCTTAGGGAGGAATGAGCAGTTCTTC
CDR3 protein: CASSLGRNEQFF